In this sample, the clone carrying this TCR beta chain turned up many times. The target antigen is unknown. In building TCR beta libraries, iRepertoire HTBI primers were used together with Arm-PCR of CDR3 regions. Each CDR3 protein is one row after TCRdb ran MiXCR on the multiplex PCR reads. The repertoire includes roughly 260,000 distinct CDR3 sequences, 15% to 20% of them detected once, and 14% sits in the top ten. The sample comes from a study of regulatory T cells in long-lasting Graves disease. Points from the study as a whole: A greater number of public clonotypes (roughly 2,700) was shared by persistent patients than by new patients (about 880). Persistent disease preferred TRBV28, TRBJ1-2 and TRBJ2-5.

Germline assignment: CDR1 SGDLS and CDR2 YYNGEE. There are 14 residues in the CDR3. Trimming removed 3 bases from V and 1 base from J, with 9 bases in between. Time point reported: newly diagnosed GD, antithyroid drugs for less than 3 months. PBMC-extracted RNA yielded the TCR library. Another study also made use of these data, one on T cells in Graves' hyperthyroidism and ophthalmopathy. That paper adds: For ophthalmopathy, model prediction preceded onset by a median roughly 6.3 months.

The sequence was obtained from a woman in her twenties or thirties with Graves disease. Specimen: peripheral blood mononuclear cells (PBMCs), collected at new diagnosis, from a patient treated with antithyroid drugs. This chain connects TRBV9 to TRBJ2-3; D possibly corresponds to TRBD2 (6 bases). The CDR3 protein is CASSGLVRTDTQYF. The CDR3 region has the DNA TGTGCCAGCAGCGGACTAGTCCGCACAGATACGCAGTATTTT. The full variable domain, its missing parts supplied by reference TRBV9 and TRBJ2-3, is DSGVTQTPKHLITATGQRVTLRCSPRSGDLSVYWYQQSLDQGLQFLIQYYNGEERAKGNILERFSAQQFPDLHSELNLSSLELGDSALYFCASSGLVRTDTQYFGPGTRLTVL.